This passage covers 26 T cell receptor beta chains from one sample sequenced in a study of cytomegalovirus exposure and HLA in healthy donors. PCR involved 60 Vbeta and 13 Jbeta primers. Clones were read by immunoSEQ multiplex PCR, and TCRdb kept only the in-frame ones, dropping some. The sample comprises some 95,000 clones, approximately 71% of which are singletons, and 16% rests with the top ten. The source material was PBMCs. The receptors here all came from a woman between 18 and 30 years old in good health and CMV-seropositive.

The J gene is TRBJ1-1, the V gene TRBV6-5; D gene ambiguous. Deletions cut 2 bases from V and 1 base from J, with 8 bases between. This CDR3 spans 14 amino acids. Germline CDR1 is MNHEY and CDR2 is SVGAGI. CDR3 in amino acids: CASSYRGSNTEAFF. For the CDR3, the DNA is TGTGCCAGCAGTTACCGGGGATCGAACACTGAAGCTTTCTTT.

V usage is TRBV7-2 and J usage is TRBJ2-1, with 7 bases lining up with TRBD2. V shed 0 bases, J shed 4 bases, and the junction held 3 bases outside the gene matches. The CDR3 consists of 15 residues. The germline CDR1 and CDR2 sequences are SGHTA and FQGNSA. CDR3 sequence: CASSLASGTYNEQFF. Written as DNA, the CDR3 is TGTGCCAGCAGCTTAGCCAGCGGGACTTACAATGAGCAGTTCTTC. Based on the CDR3 plus reference TRBV7-2 and TRBJ2-1, the full variable domain is GAGVSQSPSNKVTEKGKDVELRCDPISGHTALYWYRQSLGQGLEFLIYFQGNSAPDKSGLPSDRFSAERTGGSVSTLTIQRTQQEDSAVYLCASSLASGTYNEQFFGPGTRLTVL.

In its sample, this clone was seen a few times. This chain uses TRBV19 with TRBJ2-3; 7 bases are shared with TRBD2. The V and J ends lost 6 bases and 3 bases, in that order; junction bases with no gene match: 12. CDR1 LNHDA and CDR2 SQIVND come from the germline V gene (reference sequence). The CDR3 length is 16 residues. CDR3 nucleotides: TGTGCCAGTAGACCCAGGGACGGCGGGAGTACAGATACGCAGTATTTT. Translated, it gives CASRPRDGGSTDTQYF.

The chain carries TRBV5-6 and TRBJ2-7, with TRBD1 identical over 7 bases. V gave up 4 bases and J gave up 3 bases; unmatched junction bases: 1. CDR1 and CDR2 (germline): SGHDT, YYEEEE. This CDR3 spans 12 amino acids. The CDR3 DNA reads as TGTGCCAGCAGCAGGGACAGCTACGAGCAGTACTTC. Its protein product is CASSRDSYEQYF.

This clone has only a few counts. V and J are TRBV6-6 and TRBJ1-4, with D maybe TRBD1 (6 bases). The CDR3 is 16 amino acids. Looked up from germline, CDR1 is MNHNY and CDR2 is SVGAGI (reference sequence). V gave up 2 bases and J gave up 8 bases, with 18 bases separating them. The CDR3 bases are TGTGCCAGCAGTTACGAGACAGGCCACCCGAGGGAAAAACTGTTTTTT. Protein product: CASSYETGHPREKLFF.

This chain uses TRBV10-3 with TRBJ2-1; 11 nucleotides align to TRBD2. Germline assignment: CDR1 ENHRY and CDR2 SYGVKD. J gave up 6 bases and V 2 bases, and 9 bases lay outside the gene matches. This CDR3 region has 17 residues. The DNA for the CDR3 is TGTGCCATCAGTGAGGAACCGGGACTAGCGGTAGTCAATGAGCAGTTCTTC. Protein sequence: CAISEEPGLAVVNEQFF.

J is TRBJ1-2 and V is TRBV30; D not resolved. Germline V gene data show CDR1 as GTSNPN and CDR2 as SVGIG (reference sequence). The V and J ends lost 4 bases and 8 bases respectively, with 14 bases between them. This CDR3 contains 12 residues. CDR3 DNA sequence: TGTGCCTGGAACGAGGGAGCCGGCGGCTACACCTTC. Its protein product is CAWNEGAGGYTF.

The chain has TRBV29-1 and TRBJ2-3, with D possibly matching TRBD1 (5 bases). The CDR3 runs 15 residues. V lost 2 bases and J lost 0, with 12 bases in between. Germline V CDR1 and CDR2: SQVTM, ANQGSEA. This chain's CDR3 is CSVEPQGFSTDTQYF. The CDR3 bases are TGCAGCGTTGAACCCCAGGGATTCAGCACAGATACGCAGTATTTT.

CDR3 loop: CASSKVEEEGSYEQYF. For the CDR3, the DNA is TGTGCCAGCAGCAAAGTGGAGGAGGAAGGCTCCTACGAGCAGTACTTC. The J gene is TRBJ2-7, the V gene TRBV21-1; TRBD2 is the table's D call and was not checked against the DNA. TRBV21-1 is marked as a pseudogene. CDR3 length: 16 amino acids.

This clone was seen more than once but under ten times. The rearrangement uses TRBV9 and TRBJ2-1, with 9 bases lining up with TRBD1. J gave up 4 bases and V 1 base, and 3 bases lay outside the gene matches. CDR3 length: 15 residues. Per germline, CDR1 SGDLS and CDR2 YYNGEE. The CDR3 nucleotides read TGTGCCAGCAGCGTATTGACAGGGGGATACAATGAGCAGTTCTTC. Translated, it gives CASSVLTGGYNEQFF.

This sequence joins TRBV5-5 and TRBJ1-5; 8 nucleotides align to TRBD1. V lost 1 base and J lost 2; bases outside the gene matches: 5. CDR3 size: 16 residues. Germline V gene lookup returns CDR1 SGHKS and CDR2 YYEKEE (reference sequence). The CDR3 nucleotides read TGTGCCAGCAGCTTGCTCCCGGGACAGGGCAATCAGCCCCAGCATTTT. This sequence encodes CASSLLPGQGNQPQHF.

The chain uses TRBV4-3 and TRBJ1-4; D remains ambiguous. Germline V gene data show CDR1 as LGHNA and CDR2 as YSLEER. V lost 0 bases and J lost 5, with 10 bases in between. The CDR3 runs to 15 residues. The CDR3 DNA follows: TGCGCCAGCAGCCAAGATAGGCGGCCGAATGAAAAACTGTTTTTT. Translated: CASSQDRRPNEKLFF.

V and J are TRBV11-1 and TRBJ2-3; TRBD1 is a possible D gene (7 bases). The CDR3 contains 15 residues. Germline V gene lookup returns CDR1 SGHAT and CDR2 FQDESV (reference sequence). Trimming removed 2 bases at V and 7 bases at J, with 16 bases between. The CDR3 here is CASSLIEGAGYTQYF. CDR3 nucleotides: TGTGCCAGCAGCTTAATCGAGGGGGCGGGGTATACGCAGTATTTT.

This chain joins TRBV5-8 and TRBJ2-1; 7 positions match TRBD1. The CDR3 runs 14 residues. CDR1 SGHTS and CDR2 YDEGEE come from the germline V gene. Trimming removed 4 bases from V and 4 bases from J; junction bases left unmatched: 5. CDR3 protein: CASSDGTDYNEQFF. CDR3 DNA: TGTGCCAGCAGCGACGGGACAGATTACAATGAGCAGTTCTTC. Supplemented by reference TRBV5-8 and TRBJ2-1, the full variable domain reads EAGVTQSPTHLIKTRGQQATLRCSPISGHTSVYWYQQALGLGLQFLLWYDEGEERNRGNFPPRFSGRQFPNYSSELNVNALELEDSALYLCASSDGTDYNEQFFGPGTRLTVL.

The chain is built from TRBV12-5 and TRBJ1-5; unclear D gene. The CDR3 totals 16 residues. Trimming shortened V by 6 bases and J by 2 bases, and 17 bases separated the two germline ends. CDR1 and CDR2 (germline): LGHNT, FRNRAP. CDR3 DNA sequence: TGTGCTAGTGGCGGCGAGAGGGAGAGAGGCAATCAGCCCCAGCATTTT. Encoded protein: CASGGERERGNQPQHF.

The rearrangement links TRBV7-8 to TRBJ2-1; 9 bases map to TRBD1. The length of the CDR3 is 15 residues. The V segment lost 5 bases and the J segment 4 bases; nucleotides outside the gene matches: 6. CDR1 and CDR2 (germline): SGHVS, FQNEAQ. As DNA, the CDR3 is TGTGCCAGCAGCCCGACAGGGGGGGGGTACAATGAGCAGTTCTTC. Its protein product is CASSPTGGGYNEQFF.

This clone has only a few counts. The chain links TRBV4-1 to TRBJ2-1, with 11 bases matching TRBD2. The germline V gene has CDR1 MGHRA and CDR2 YSYEKL. The CDR3 runs to 16 residues. The J segment lost 3 bases and the V segment lost 0 bases, leaving 1 base of the junction unmatched. Written as DNA, the CDR3 is TGCGCCAGCAGCCAAGACCTAGCGGGGGGCTACAATGAGCAGTTCTTC. This translates into CASSQDLAGGYNEQFF.

The chain uses TRBV7-2 and TRBJ2-1; 11 nucleotides agree with TRBD2. The trim removed 1 base at V and 8 bases at J, leaving 4 bases unmatched. CDR1 is SGHTA, CDR2 FQGNSA, per germline. The CDR3 consists of 15 residues. The CDR3 DNA reads TGTGCCAGCAGCTTAGGTCTAGCGGGAGGTTATGAGCAGTTCTTC. Protein product: CASSLGLAGGYEQFF.

The chain recombines TRBV4-2 with TRBJ2-3, with D tentatively TRBD2 (5 bases). The CDR3 contains 16 residues. Trimming took 0 bases from V and 3 from J, leaving 13 bases between them. Germline lookup yields CDR1 LGHNA and CDR2 YNFKEQ. CDR3 residues: CASSQERAPRTDTQYF. CDR3 bases: TGTGCCAGCAGCCAAGAGAGGGCCCCGAGGACAGATACGCAGTATTTT.

The rearrangement uses TRBV11-3 and TRBJ2-3, with D perhaps matching TRBD1 (5 bases). Germline values: CDR1 SGHNT, CDR2 YENEEA. CDR3 length: 17 residues. The V gene lost 5 bases and the J gene lost 1 base, with 19 bases spanning the gap. Written as DNA, the CDR3 is TGTGCCAGCAGCCAAACGACGACAGCCCCTGGCACAGATACGCAGTATTTT. Protein: CASSQTTTAPGTDTQYF.

The V gene is TRBV4-1, the J gene TRBJ1-2; 7 positions agree with TRBD1. The germline V gene encodes CDR1 MGHRA and CDR2 YSYEKL. Trimming took 1 base from V and 0 from J; bases not matched to a gene: 2. The CDR3 is made up of 15 amino acids. The CDR3 loop reads CASSQGRGPNYGYTF. CDR3 DNA sequence: TGCGCCAGCAGCCAAGGGAGGGGGCCTAACTATGGCTACACCTTC.

CDR3 sequence (DNA): TGTGCCAGCAGCCCAGAAGGGACAGGGGCCACTGAAGCTTTCTTT. It yields the protein CASSPEGTGATEAFF. The chain combines TRBV7-6 with TRBJ1-1; 10 bases align to TRBD1. Germline trimming cut 5 bases from V and 4 bases from J; bases unmatched to any gene: 7. Germline V gene data show CDR1 as SGHVS and CDR2 as FNYEAQ. This CDR3 has 15 amino acids.

The chain has TRBV1 and TRBJ1-5; the D segment call TRBD1 is taken from the table without a DNA check. TRBV1 is tagged as a pseudogene. This CDR3 region has 16 residues. CDR3 nucleotides: TGCACCAGCAGTCGGATTACAGGGACGGGCAATCAGCCCCAGCATTTT. It specifies CTSSRITGTGNQPQHF.

This clone is medium-sized (0.01 to 0.1%) within its sample. The chain combines TRBV15 with TRBJ2-3; D possibly corresponds to TRBD2 (5 bases). The CDR3 sequence is 15 residues long. Trimming took off 1 base at V and 4 bases at J, with 12 bases between the two ends. Germline V gene sequence: CDR1 LNHNV, CDR2 YYDKDF (reference sequence). CDR3 sequence: CATSRGTEVADTQYF. The CDR3 nucleotides are TGTGCCACCAGCAGAGGGACGGAGGTTGCAGATACGCAGTATTTT.

This clone was detected only a few times. This sequence joins TRBV14 and TRBJ2-2, with a tentative D call TRBD1 (5 bases). CDR1 and CDR2 (germline): SGHDN, FVKESK. With 2 bases removed from V and 5 bases from J, the gap between germline ends came to 12 bases. The length of the CDR3 is 15 residues. In nucleotides, the CDR3 is TGTGCCAGCAGCCAACGGTCAGGGCGAACCGGGGAGCTGTTTTTT. Translation: CASSQRSGRTGELFF.

CDR3 residues: CASSVEISGGEQYF. CDR3 DNA: TGTGCCAGCAGCGTAGAAATTTCTGGGGGGGAGCAGTACTTC. The V gene is TRBV9, the J gene TRBJ2-5; TRBD2 agrees at 7 bases. Germline CDR1 is SGDLS and CDR2 is YYNGEE. J lost 11 bases, V lost 0 bases, and 10 bases had no gene match. The CDR3 sequence is 14 residues long.